The source of this T cell receptor beta chain is a study of cytomegalovirus exposure and HLA in healthy donors. General study points: When a later analysis compared HLA-associated TCR beta chains with equally common others, the HLA-associated chains turned out to be more clonally expanded and to have lower generation probabilities. Rarity held for most TCR sequences, but there were some public TCRs that occurred in many donors.

Germline values: CDR1 SGHTA, CDR2 FQGNSA. The CDR3 is 15 amino acids. V lost 5 bases and J 1 base, leaving 12 bases between the germline ends. This clone has only one observation. The antigen is unknown. PCR involved 60 Vbeta and 13 Jbeta primers. TCRdb keeps only in-frame clones here, not all; method: immunoSEQ multiplex PCR. This sample has 80,000 to 100,000 clones; 55% to 75% occur once, and the top ten carry about a sixth. Sequencing was performed on PBMCs. The sequence derives from a woman aged 18-35 years in good health and CMV-seropositive. The rearrangement links TRBV7-2 to TRBJ2-1, with D tentatively TRBD2 (7 bases). The chain's CDR3 is CASSGGAASYNEQFF. Written as DNA, the CDR3 is TGTGCCAGCAGCGGGGGGGCGGCTTCCTACAATGAGCAGTTCTTC.